This is a list of T cell receptor beta chains from one sample in a study of T cell changes during pregnancy in multiple sclerosis. Profiling relied on immunoSEQ multiplex PCR, and the TCRdb table lists in-frame clones only, not all of them. This sample has approximately 49,000 clones, with nearly 95% found just once. Sequences were derived from peripheral blood, sampled after pregnancy. These receptors came from a female donor with multiple sclerosis, enrolled in a pregnancy study. Both conserved end residues are part of each CDR3. Each record gives: clone size, J gene, V gene, D gene, CDR3 protein, CDR3 DNA. D genes are given only for firm matches. Rows may omit the clone size; those that give it use once, few, many or a size class.

clone size: few; J gene: TRBJ1-1; V gene: TRBV19; D gene: .; CDR3 protein: CASSIDQGRNTEAFF; CDR3 DNA: TGTGCCAGTAGTATAGATCAGGGGAGGAACACTGAAGCTTTCTTT
clone size: .; J gene: TRBJ2-5; V gene: TRBV5-1; D gene: TRBD1; CDR3 protein: CASSLETGVQETQYF; CDR3 DNA: TGCGCCAGCAGCTTGGAGACAGGGGTCCAAGAGACCCAGTACTTC
clone size: .; J gene: TRBJ2-2; V gene: TRBV19; D gene: .; CDR3 protein: CASSIRGWAGELFF; CDR3 DNA: TGTGCCAGTAGTATTCGGGGATGGGCCGGGGAGCTGTTTTTT
clone size: .; J gene: TRBJ2-7; V gene: TRBV2; D gene: TRBD2; CDR3 protein: CASSEGQGGIYEQYF; CDR3 DNA: TGTGCCAGCAGTGAGGGCCAGGGAGGGATCTACGAGCAGTACTTC
clone size: .; J gene: TRBJ2-3; V gene: TRBV7-2; D gene: .; CDR3 protein: CASSRRRGTQYF; CDR3 DNA: TGTGCCAGCAGCCGCCGGAGGGGTACGCAGTATTTT
clone size: .; J gene: TRBJ2-1; V gene: TRBV27; D gene: TRBD2; CDR3 protein: CASSLRTSAYNEQFF; CDR3 DNA: TGTGCCAGCAGTTTACGAACTAGCGCCTACAATGAGCAGTTCTTC
clone size: once; J gene: TRBJ1-3; V gene: TRBV7-2; D gene: .; CDR3 protein: CASSLGREAGNTIYF; CDR3 DNA: TGTGCCAGCAGCTTAGGCAGGGAGGCTGGAAACACCATATATTTT
clone size: few; J gene: TRBJ1-2; V gene: TRBV13; D gene: .; CDR3 protein: CASSSGPGRCFF; CDR3 DNA: TGTGCCAGCAGCTCAGGGCCGGGTCGTTGTTTCTTC
clone size: .; J gene: TRBJ2-1; V gene: TRBV6-4; D gene: .; CDR3 protein: CASSDSSGETEQFF; CDR3 DNA: TGTGCCAGCAGTGACTCCTCGGGGGAAACTGAGCAGTTCTTC
clone size: .; J gene: TRBJ2-7; V gene: TRBV18; D gene: TRBD1; CDR3 protein: CASSRDSGTVSYEQYF; CDR3 DNA: TGTGCCAGCTCACGCGACTCCGGGACAGTGAGCTACGAGCAGTACTTC
clone size: few; J gene: TRBJ1-2; V gene: TRBV7-9; D gene: TRBD1; CDR3 protein: CASSLVGQGYGYTF; CDR3 DNA: TGTGCCAGCAGCTTAGTCGGACAGGGGTATGGCTACACCTTC
clone size: .; J gene: TRBJ2-7; V gene: TRBV4-3; D gene: .; CDR3 protein: CASSQESESYEQYF; CDR3 DNA: TGCGCCAGCAGCCAAGAGTCAGAATCCTACGAGCAGTACTTC
clone size: .; J gene: TRBJ1-4; V gene: TRBV4-3; D gene: .; CDR3 protein: CASSQEGRLTNEKLFF; CDR3 DNA: TGCGCCAGCAGCCAAGAGGGCCGGTTAACTAATGAAAAACTGTTTTTT
clone size: .; J gene: TRBJ2-1; V gene: TRBV2; D gene: .; CDR3 protein: CASSESSEEFF; CDR3 DNA: TGTGCCAGCAGCGAGTCTAGCGAGGAGTTCTTC
clone size: .; J gene: TRBJ2-5; V gene: TRBV6-5; D gene: TRBD2; CDR3 protein: CASTRGGGETQYF; CDR3 DNA: TGTGCCAGCACCCGGGGGGGCGGGGAGACCCAGTACTTC
clone size: .; J gene: TRBJ1-1; V gene: TRBV4-1; D gene: .; CDR3 protein: CASSQDSGRLTEAFF; CDR3 DNA: TGCGCCAGCAGCCAAGATTCAGGGAGGCTCACTGAAGCTTTCTTT
clone size: .; J gene: TRBJ2-5; V gene: TRBV7-2; D gene: .; CDR3 protein: CASNRGSGETQYF; CDR3 DNA: TGTGCCAGCAACCGCGGGTCCGGCGAGACCCAGTACTTC
clone size: .; J gene: TRBJ2-7; V gene: TRBV11-2; D gene: TRBD1; CDR3 protein: CASSITGTGINEQYF; CDR3 DNA: TGTGCCAGCAGCATCACCGGGACAGGGATTAACGAGCAGTACTTC
clone size: .; J gene: TRBJ1-5; V gene: TRBV6-1; D gene: .; CDR3 protein: CASSEAPLQVSQPQHF; CDR3 DNA: TGTGCCAGCAGTGAAGCCCCTTTACAGGTCTCTCAGCCCCAGCATTTT
clone size: .; J gene: TRBJ1-1; V gene: TRBV7-2; D gene: TRBD1; CDR3 protein: CASSSQPTGGTEAFF; CDR3 DNA: TGTGCCAGCAGCTCTCAACCCACAGGGGGAACTGAAGCTTTCTTT
clone size: .; J gene: TRBJ1-1; V gene: TRBV5-1; D gene: TRBD1; CDR3 protein: CASSQTGGDTEAFF; CDR3 DNA: TGCGCCAGCAGCCAAACAGGGGGCGACACTGAAGCTTTCTTT
clone size: once; J gene: TRBJ1-1; V gene: TRBV4-2; D gene: .; CDR3 protein: CASRGGSEAFF; CDR3 DNA: TGTGCCAGCAGGGGAGGCTCTGAAGCTTTCTTT
clone size: .; J gene: TRBJ2-7; V gene: TRBV5-1; D gene: TRBD1; CDR3 protein: CASSLGQGSYEQYF; CDR3 DNA: TGCGCCAGCAGCTTGGGACAGGGCTCCTACGAGCAGTACTTC
clone size: .; J gene: TRBJ2-7; V gene: TRBV30; D gene: TRBD1; CDR3 protein: CASTGASYEQYF; CDR3 DNA: TGTGCCTCCACAGGGGCATCCTACGAGCAGTACTTC
clone size: .; J gene: TRBJ2-7; V gene: TRBV30; D gene: .; CDR3 protein: CAWNPPTQGYEQYF; CDR3 DNA: TGTGCCTGGAACCCCCCAACCCAGGGTTACGAGCAGTACTTC
clone size: once; J gene: TRBJ2-2; V gene: TRBV19; D gene: .; CDR3 protein: CASSIGAYPGELFF; CDR3 DNA: TGTGCCAGTAGTATAGGGGCCTACCCCGGGGAGCTGTTTTTT
clone size: .; J gene: TRBJ1-3; V gene: TRBV7-3; D gene: .; CDR3 protein: CASSLMERGLSGNTIYF; CDR3 DNA: TGTGCCAGCAGCTTAATGGAGCGAGGACTATCTGGAAACACCATATATTTT
clone size: .; J gene: TRBJ2-2; V gene: TRBV9; D gene: TRBD1; CDR3 protein: CASSPSPTGPRFSGELFF; CDR3 DNA: TGTGCCAGCAGCCCCTCTCCGACAGGGCCAAGGTTTTCCGGGGAGCTGTTTTTT
clone size: .; J gene: TRBJ1-1; V gene: TRBV4-3; D gene: TRBD1; CDR3 protein: CASSQVPGTADTEAFF; CDR3 DNA: TGCGCCAGCAGCCAGGTCCCCGGGACAGCGGACACTGAAGCTTTCTTT
clone size: .; J gene: TRBJ2-2; V gene: TRBV6-4; D gene: TRBD2; CDR3 protein: CASSEAGHTGELFF; CDR3 DNA: TGTGCCAGCAGTGAAGCGGGACACACCGGGGAGCTGTTTTTT
clone size: .; J gene: TRBJ2-5; V gene: TRBV7-2; D gene: TRBD2; CDR3 protein: CASSSRLAGLQETQYF; CDR3 DNA: TGTGCCAGCAGCTCCCGACTAGCGGGGCTCCAAGAGACCCAGTACTTC
clone size: .; J gene: TRBJ2-7; V gene: TRBV6-5; D gene: .; CDR3 protein: CASKRGSEQYF; CDR3 DNA: TGTGCCAGCAAAAGGGGGAGCGAGCAGTACTTC
clone size: .; J gene: TRBJ2-5; V gene: TRBV6-5; D gene: .; CDR3 protein: CASSYTGTETQYF; CDR3 DNA: TGTGCCAGCAGTTACACAGGGACAGAGACCCAGTACTTC
clone size: .; J gene: TRBJ1-1; V gene: TRBV5-4; D gene: TRBD1; CDR3 protein: CASSPDRANTEAFF; CDR3 DNA: TGTGCCAGCAGCCCGGACAGGGCGAACACTGAAGCTTTCTTT
clone size: .; J gene: TRBJ2-2; V gene: TRBV10-3; D gene: .; CDR3 protein: CAIRGLYTGELFF; CDR3 DNA: TGTGCCATCAGGGGACTTTACACCGGGGAGCTGTTTTTT
clone size: .; J gene: TRBJ1-2; V gene: TRBV15; D gene: .; CDR3 protein: CATSSVLGGYYGYTF; CDR3 DNA: TGTGCCACCAGCAGTGTACTTGGGGGGTACTATGGCTACACCTTC
clone size: .; J gene: TRBJ1-3; V gene: TRBV5-6; D gene: .; CDR3 protein: CASSAGPAIYF; CDR3 DNA: TGTGCCAGCAGCGCGGGACCGGCCATATATTTT
clone size: .; J gene: TRBJ2-7; V gene: TRBV6-5; D gene: .; CDR3 protein: CASRGPGSFGEQYF; CDR3 DNA: TGTGCCAGCCGAGGGCCCGGGAGTTTTGGCGAGCAGTACTTC
clone size: .; J gene: TRBJ2-5; V gene: TRBV5-5; D gene: TRBD1; CDR3 protein: CASSLESRGPQYF; CDR3 DNA: TGTGCCAGCAGCTTGGAGTCCAGGGGGCCCCAGTACTTC
clone size: .; J gene: TRBJ1-2; V gene: TRBV2; D gene: .; CDR3 protein: CASTVRRDGYTF; CDR3 DNA: TGTGCCAGCACAGTGAGGAGGGATGGCTACACCTTC